The sequence of this TCR beta chain was determined in a study of T cells in narcolepsy. Study background: Enrolled donors included narcolepsy type 1 or type 2 patients and healthy controls.

Points from the study as a whole: Healthy controls reportedly lacked the autoreactive clonotypes serially found in patients' blood. HCRT-specific and TRIB2-specific autoreactive clonotypes appeared among same-patient CSF and blood CD4+ clonotypes.

TCRdb's copy holds only in-frame clones and misses some; the assay was immunoSEQ multiplex PCR. Seen here are roughly 30,000 clones, more than 70% observed once, and the top ten hold around 1%. This CDR3 has 15 residues. Germline V lookup: CDR1 SGHAT, CDR2 FQNNGV. V gave up 5 bases and J gave up 1 base; unmatched junction bases: 4. Notes on this clone: The antigen is undetermined.

Specimen: memory (CD45RA-) CD4+ T cells from blood. The chain is built from TRBV11-2 and TRBJ1-4; 7 nucleotides line up with TRBD1. The clonotype originates from a human donor in good health. CDR3: CASSPQGVTNEKLFF. For the CDR3, the DNA is TGTGCCAGCAGCCCCCAGGGGGTAACTAATGAAAAACTGTTTTTT.